The clone carrying this T cell receptor (beta chain) was counted ten times or more. This sample is drawn from a study of neurological immune-mediated disorders. The CDR3 sequence is 14 residues long. Between the trimmed V and J ends, which lost 6 bases and 0 bases, there was a span of 9 bases. Synthesis of cDNA was carried out by template-switch 5'RACE. The reaction used 10-nucleotide random UMIs. Every sequencing run produced over 160 million TCR-beta sequences, and the sequences from any one run covered 15-18 subjects. One entry per CDR3 protein results from TCRdb running MiXCR on the 5' RACE reads. The sample records about 46,000 distinct CDR3 sequences, 1.9% being singletons.

J is TRBJ1-5 and V is TRBV12-3 or TRBV12-4; D is unclear. The TCR was taken from a woman aged 40 to 55 with multiple sclerosis. Sequencing was carried out using PBMCs. The CDR3, as DNA: TGTGCCAGCAGCCAGGACTATAGCAATCAGCCCCAGCATTTT. Protein product: CASSQDYSNQPQHF.